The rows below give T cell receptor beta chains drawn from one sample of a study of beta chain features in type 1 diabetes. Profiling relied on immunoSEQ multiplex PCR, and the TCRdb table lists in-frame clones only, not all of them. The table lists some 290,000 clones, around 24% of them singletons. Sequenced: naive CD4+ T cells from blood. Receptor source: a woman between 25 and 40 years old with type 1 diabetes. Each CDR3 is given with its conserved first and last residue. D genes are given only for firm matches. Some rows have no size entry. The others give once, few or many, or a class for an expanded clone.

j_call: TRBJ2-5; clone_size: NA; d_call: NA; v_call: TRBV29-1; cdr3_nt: TGCAGCGTTGATCGGGTGGAGACCGGTGAGACCCAGTACTTC; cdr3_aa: CSVDRVETGETQYF
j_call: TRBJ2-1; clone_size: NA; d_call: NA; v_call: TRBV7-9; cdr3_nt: TGTGCCAGCAGCTCCGCACAGCCCTACAATGAGCAGTTCTTC; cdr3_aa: CASSSAQPYNEQFF
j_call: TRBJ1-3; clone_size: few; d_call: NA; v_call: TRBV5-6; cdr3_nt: TGTGCCAGCAGCTTCGTCTTCTCTGGAAACACCATATATTTT; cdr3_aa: CASSFVFSGNTIYF
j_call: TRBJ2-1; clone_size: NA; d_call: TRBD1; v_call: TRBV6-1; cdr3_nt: TGTGCCAGCAGTGACCGAGGGACAGGGTCCCACAATGAGCAGTTCTTC; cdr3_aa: CASSDRGTGSHNEQFF
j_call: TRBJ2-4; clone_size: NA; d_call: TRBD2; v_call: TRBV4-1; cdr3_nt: TGCGCCAGCAGCCAACCGACTAGCGGAGGAGCCAAAAACATTCAGTACTTC; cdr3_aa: CASSQPTSGGAKNIQYF
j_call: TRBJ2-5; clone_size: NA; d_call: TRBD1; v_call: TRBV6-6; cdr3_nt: TGTGCCAGCAGTTACGGACAGGGGGCGCAAGAGACCCAGTACTTC; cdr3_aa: CASSYGQGAQETQYF
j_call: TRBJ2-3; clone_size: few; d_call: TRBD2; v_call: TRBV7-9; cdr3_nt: TGTGCCAGCAGCGAAGGGCTAGCGGCCACAGATACGCAGTATTTT; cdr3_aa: CASSEGLAATDTQYF
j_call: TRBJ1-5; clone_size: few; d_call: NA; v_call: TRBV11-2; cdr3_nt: TGTGCCAGCAGCTTCTCCAGCAATCAGCCCCAGCATTTT; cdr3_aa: CASSFSSNQPQHF
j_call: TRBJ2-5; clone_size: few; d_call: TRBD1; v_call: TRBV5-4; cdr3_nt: TGTGCCACCGTATTGGACAGGTGGGGGGAGACCCAGTACTTC; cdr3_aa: CATVLDRWGETQYF
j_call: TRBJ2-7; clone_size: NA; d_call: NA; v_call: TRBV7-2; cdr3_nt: TGTGCCAGCAGCACCTACAGGGCGAGCTCCTACGAGCAGTACTTC; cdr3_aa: CASSTYRASSYEQYF
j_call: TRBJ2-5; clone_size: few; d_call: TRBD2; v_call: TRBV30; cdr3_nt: TGTGCCTGGAGTGCTTCGGGAGGCGAGACCCAGTACTTC; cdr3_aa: CAWSASGGETQYF
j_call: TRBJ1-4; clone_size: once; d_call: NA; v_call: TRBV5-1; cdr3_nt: TGCGCCAGCAGCGTGGCCCATTCAGGGTTAGAGGAAAAACTGTTTTTT; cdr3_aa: CASSVAHSGLEEKLFF
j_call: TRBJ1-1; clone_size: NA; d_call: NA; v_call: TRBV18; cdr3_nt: TGTGCCAGCTCACCACGATCGGTTGCCACTGAAGCTTTCTTT; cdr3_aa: CASSPRSVATEAFF
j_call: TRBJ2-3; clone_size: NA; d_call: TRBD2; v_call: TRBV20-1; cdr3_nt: TGCAGTGCTTCGCCCGGGACTAGTAGGTATTTT; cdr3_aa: CSASPGTSRYF
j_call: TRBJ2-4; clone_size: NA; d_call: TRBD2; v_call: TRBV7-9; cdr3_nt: TGTGCCAGCAGCTCGCCCGGGGGGGCAGGATTTCAGTACTTC; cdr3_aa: CASSSPGGAGFQYF
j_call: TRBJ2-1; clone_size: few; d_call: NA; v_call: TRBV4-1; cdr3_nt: TGCGCCAGCAGCCAAGTAGAATGGAATGAGCAGTTCTTC; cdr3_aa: CASSQVEWNEQFF